This T cell receptor (beta chain) was identified in a study of beta chain features in type 1 diabetes. Study-wide background: All samples combined gave fewer than 110 million sorted cells for examination. Broader study findings: Here, the possible influence of HLA type (on TCRB rearrangement) remained unresolved. In type 1 diabetes patients, VDJ junctions had fewer insertions; deletions at these junctions were more frequent. There was a moderate but significant shortening of TCRB CDR3s in all four CD4+ subsets of Type 1 diabetes patients. High TCR expression in some cells could lead to their over-representation in cDNA sequencing.

Details on this clone: The antigen is unknown.

As every portion of the isolated RNA was reverse transcribed, the sequencing read expressed TCRB transcripts. Using immunoSEQ multiplex PCR, the repertoire was profiled, and TCRdb retains in-frame clones only, with some absent. The sample holds some 47,000 clones, roughly 48% seen once. Unmatched junction bases numbered 8, after V lost 2 bases and J lost 0 bases. The CDR3 loop spans 17 amino acids. Looked up from germline, CDR1 is SGHNT and CDR2 is YYREEE (reference sequence). The sample consisted of stem cell memory CD4+ T cells from blood. This sequence originates from a young man with type 1 diabetes. The chain carries TRBV5-4 and TRBJ2-3; 8 bases are a match to TRBD2. This chain's CDR3 is CASSFSGIGGSTDTQYF. CDR3 DNA sequence: TGTGCCAGCAGCTTTAGCGGGATTGGAGGTAGCACAGATACGCAGTATTTT.